This T cell receptor (beta chain) was identified during a study of blood T cell repertoires in COVID-19. Study-wide background: The United States, Italy and Spain were the sources of the acute and convalescent COVID-19 samples. T cells, B-cell-depleted T cells, or PBMCs supplied cDNA or gDNA.

As concerns this clone: The sample has other DNA sequences that encode this CDR3 too.

This CDR3 has 14 residues. V gave up 6 bases and J gave up 1 base; unmatched junction bases: 5. Looked up from germline, CDR1 is MNHEY and CDR2 is SVGAGI. Authors' processing steps: Nucleated cell counts were estimated from reference gene primer amplification. Only in-frame clones appear in the TCRdb table, and some are missing; sequencing was by immunoSEQ multiplex PCR. Clone size and V and J calls were adopted from that table, with D and trimming inferred from the DNA. The sample yields under 350,000 clones, roughly 89% seen once. The chain carries TRBV6-5 and TRBJ1-1; the match to TRBD1 covers 7 bases. Material for sequencing was peripheral blood. This sequence originates from a man aged 35 to 55 with acute or convalescent COVID-19. The CDR3 DNA reads as TGTGCCAGCAGCCGACAGGGCCCGAACACTGAAGCTTTCTTT. Protein sequence: CASSRQGPNTEAFF.